This is a list of T cell receptor beta chains from one sample in a study of CD8 T cells in ankylosing spondylitis. TCRdb re-derived calls from the 5' RACE reads in MiXCR, one entry per CDR3 protein. The sample has 150,000 to 200,000 distinct CDR3 sequences; around 17% are singletons. The sequenced sample consisted of blood, either unsorted or a sorted T cell fraction (not recorded which). These receptors all stem from a male donor with ankylosing spondylitis or in good health (not recorded which). Both conserved end residues are part of each CDR3. D genes are given only for firm matches. Where a row states a size, it is once, few, many or the class of an expanded clone; other rows omit it.

d_gene	v_gene	abundance	j_gene	CDR3aa	CDR3nt
-	TRBV7-8	many	TRBJ2-3	CASSLVGAGSGTDTQYF	TGTGCCAGCAGTCTTGTGGGTGCAGGGTCGGGCACAGATACGCAGTATTTT
-	TRBV12-3/TRBV12-4	few	TRBJ1-1	CASRVGTQNTEAFF	TGTGCCAGCAGGGTAGGGACACAGAACACTGAAGCTTTCTTT
-	TRBV7-7	-	TRBJ1-6	CASAMGSNSPLHF	TGTGCCAGCGCTATGGGGAGTAATTCACCCCTCCACTTT
-	TRBV5-1	many	TRBJ2-2	CASSLGKPGELFF	TGCGCCAGCAGCTTGGGGAAACCCGGGGAGCTGTTTTTT
TRBD2	TRBV7-6	-	TRBJ2-7	CASSWGGSYEQYF	TGTGCCAGCAGCTGGGGGGGCTCCTACGAGCAGTACTTC
TRBD1	TRBV24-1	many	TRBJ2-5	CATEGQGPETQYF	TGTGCCACCGAGGGACAGGGGCCTGAGACCCAGTACTTC
TRBD2	TRBV13	-	TRBJ2-1	CASTLEGLGRQFF	TGTGCCAGCACCCTGGAGGGACTAGGTCGCCAGTTCTTC
TRBD2	TRBV6-1	few	TRBJ2-5	CASSLRLAGGPSQETQYF	TGTGCCAGCAGTCTTAGACTAGCGGGAGGGCCTTCGCAAGAGACCCAGTACTTC
-	TRBV29-1	-	TRBJ2-5	CSVVGRGPQETQYF	TGCAGCGTTGTCGGCAGGGGCCCCCAAGAGACCCAGTACTTC
-	TRBV20-1	many	TRBJ1-1	CSAREGWREAFF	TGCAGTGCTAGAGAGGGGTGGAGGGAAGCTTTCTTT
TRBD1	TRBV5-1	-	TRBJ1-1	CASSWGTGEAFF	TGCGCCAGCAGCTGGGGGACAGGGGAAGCTTTCTTT
-	TRBV29-1	few	TRBJ1-2	CSVEDLRGGFVGYTF	TGCAGCGTTGAGGACCTACGTGGGGGGTTCGTTGGCTACACCTTC
-	TRBV5-1	-	TRBJ2-1	CASSPGGANGFF	TGCGCCAGCAGCCCCGGCGGCGCTAATGGGTTCTTC
-	TRBV20-1	many	TRBJ2-1	CSARDQRTVYNEQFF	TGCAGTGCTAGAGATCAGCGGACGGTCTACAATGAGCAGTTCTTC
-	TRBV12-3/TRBV12-4	many	TRBJ2-3	CASSSVSVFTQYF	TGTGCCAGCAGTTCCGTCAGCGTATTCACGCAGTATTTT
-	TRBV19	few	TRBJ2-5	CASSGVIQETQYF	TGTGCCAGTAGCGGCGTCATCCAAGAGACCCAGTACTTC
-	TRBV12-3/TRBV12-4	many	TRBJ2-3	CASRPSTDTQYF	TGTGCCAGCAGACCGAGCACAGATACGCAGTATTTT
-	TRBV5-1	-	TRBJ2-5	CASSLGPKETQYF	TGCGCCAGCAGCTTGGGCCCGAAAGAGACCCAGTACTTC
-	TRBV3-1	many	TRBJ2-5	CASRGSYQETQYF	TGTGCCAGCAGGGGGTCTTACCAAGAGACCCAGTACTTC
TRBD2	TRBV5-1	many	TRBJ2-1	CASSLGDRGLATVQFF	TGCGCCAGCAGCTTGGGAGATCGGGGACTAGCAACAGTGCAGTTCTTC
-	TRBV28	many	TRBJ1-1	CASSYDRIGTEAFF	TGTGCCAGCAGTTACGACAGGATCGGCACTGAAGCTTTCTTT
-	TRBV10-3	once	TRBJ1-2	CAISELSGYTF	TGTGCCATCAGTGAGTTATCTGGCTACACCTTC
TRBD2	TRBV5-1	-	TRBJ2-3	CASSPGGGSKDTQYF	TGCGCCAGCAGCCCGGGAGGAGGCAGCAAGGATACGCAGTATTTT
-	TRBV9	-	TRBJ1-2	CASSASFGQLYGYTF	TGTGCCAGCAGCGCTAGCTTTGGACAGCTCTATGGCTACACCTTC
-	TRBV5-5	few	TRBJ1-2	CASSLRGTANYGYTF	TGTGCCAGCAGCTTAAGAGGGACTGCTAACTATGGCTACACCTTC
-	TRBV24-1	many	TRBJ1-2	CATSGEGGLGYTF	TGTGCCACCAGTGGCGAAGGGGGACTCGGCTACACCTTC
-	TRBV6-5	-	TRBJ1-2	CASSYSGQALLYGYTF	TGTGCCAGCAGTTACTCTGGCCAGGCGCTGCTCTATGGCTACACCTTC
-	TRBV5-6	many	TRBJ1-1	CASSLTGIPFVNTEAFF	TGTGCCAGCAGCTTGACCGGGATTCCTTTTGTGAACACTGAAGCTTTCTTT
TRBD1	TRBV7-3	few	TRBJ2-2	CASSKRGQGGTGELFF	TGTGCCAGCAGCAAACGGGGACAGGGAGGCACCGGGGAGCTGTTTTTT
-	TRBV4-2	many	TRBJ2-3	CASSQDSGVRTDTQYF	TGTGCCAGCAGCCAAGATTCGGGAGTGAGGACAGATACGCAGTATTTT
-	TRBV5-1	many	TRBJ2-3	CASSSARPTDTQYF	TGCGCCAGCAGCTCGGCCAGACCCACAGATACGCAGTATTTT
-	TRBV28	many	TRBJ1-5	CVSSFRRQPQHF	TGTGTCAGCAGTTTTAGGCGTCAGCCCCAGCATTTT
TRBD1	TRBV5-1	many	TRBJ1-2	CASSSTLTGLDYGYTF	TGCGCCAGCAGCTCGACTCTGACAGGGCTGGACTATGGCTACACCTTC
-	TRBV29-1	-	TRBJ1-3	CSVEVGSGNTIYF	TGCAGCGTTGAAGTAGGCTCTGGAAACACCATATATTTT
TRBD2	TRBV7-3	-	TRBJ2-3	CASSIQSGATDTQYF	TGTGCCAGCAGCATTCAAAGCGGGGCCACAGATACGCAGTATTTT
TRBD1	TRBV5-4	few	TRBJ2-1	CASSHRGQGPNEQFF	TGTGCCAGCAGCCACCGGGGACAGGGGCCCAATGAGCAGTTCTTC
TRBD1	TRBV24-1	-	TRBJ2-2	CATEGRGLNTGELFF	TGTGCCACCGAAGGCAGGGGGCTAAACACCGGGGAGCTGTTTTTT
-	TRBV15	-	TRBJ1-1	CATSPGSGGAFF	TGTGCCACCAGCCCAGGCTCGGGGGGAGCTTTCTTT
TRBD1	TRBV29-1	few	TRBJ2-6	CSVTGTGANVLTF	TGCAGCGTGACAGGGACTGGGGCCAACGTCCTGACTTTC
-	TRBV7-2	many	TRBJ1-4	CASSLYGWGGDGEKLFF	TGTGCCAGCAGCTTATATGGCTGGGGAGGGGATGGCGAAAAACTGTTTTTT
TRBD2	TRBV7-2	-	TRBJ2-3	CASSFSSGSGPDTQYF	TGTGCCAGCAGCTTTTCTAGCGGGAGTGGGCCAGATACGCAGTATTTT
-	TRBV12-2	-	TRBJ1-1	CASPLLGLGFTEAFF	TGTGCAAGTCCCCTTCTCGGATTGGGGTTCACTGAAGCTTTCTTT
-	TRBV2	few	TRBJ1-2	CASSAKNNYGYTF	TGTGCCAGCAGTGCGAAGAATAACTATGGCTACACCTTC
-	TRBV5-1	many	TRBJ2-1	CASSLAVSGYNEQFF	TGCGCCAGCAGCCTCGCTGTTAGCGGTTACAATGAGCAGTTCTTC
-	TRBV28	few	TRBJ2-7	CASSYTGGGNIEQYF	TGTGCCAGCAGTTATACGGGCGGAGGAAACATCGAGCAGTACTTC
-	TRBV7-2	many	TRBJ1-1	CASSLYGPVNTEAFF	TGTGCCAGCAGCTTATACGGACCGGTGAACACTGAAGCTTTCTTT
-	TRBV20-1	many	TRBJ2-3	CSARAGGKDTQYF	TGCAGTGCTAGGGCAGGGGGGAAAGATACGCAGTATTTT
-	TRBV5-1	many	TRBJ2-1	CASSRTPASNEQFF	TGCGCCAGCAGCCGGACCCCAGCTTCCAATGAGCAGTTCTTC
-	TRBV18	few	TRBJ2-7	CASSGAMVDEQYF	TGTGCCAGCTCAGGGGCGATGGTAGACGAGCAGTACTTC
TRBD2	TRBV7-9	-	TRBJ2-3	CASSIPTSEADTQYF	TGTGCCAGCAGCATCCCGACTAGCGAAGCAGATACGCAGTATTTT
TRBD1	TRBV11-2	few	TRBJ2-2	CASSRDRGTGALFF	TGTGCCAGCAGCCGGGACAGGGGTACCGGGGCGCTGTTTTTT
TRBD1	TRBV10-3	few	TRBJ2-7	CAISESGTGAYEQYF	TGTGCCATCAGCGAATCCGGGACAGGGGCCTACGAGCAGTACTTC
TRBD1	TRBV7-9	-	TRBJ2-2	CASSSAGQGSTGELFF	TGTGCCAGCAGCTCGGCGGGACAGGGTTCCACCGGGGAGCTGTTTTTT
TRBD2	TRBV20-1	-	TRBJ2-3	CSARLAGEHTQYF	TGCAGTGCTCGACTAGCGGGAGAACATACGCAGTATTTT
TRBD2	TRBV11-3	-	TRBJ2-1	CASSLRGSAYNEQFF	TGTGCCAGCAGCTTACGCGGGAGTGCCTACAATGAGCAGTTCTTC
TRBD1	TRBV4-1	-	TRBJ1-5	CASSHDRSTGVGQPQHF	TGCGCCAGCAGTCACGACCGTTCGACAGGGGTGGGTCAGCCCCAGCATTTT
-	TRBV29-1	-	TRBJ2-1	CSAANGLAQSDEQFF	TGCAGCGCGGCGAACGGGCTCGCCCAGAGCGATGAGCAGTTCTTC
TRBD1	TRBV12-3/TRBV12-4	-	TRBJ1-1	CASSPTGVTEAFF	TGTGCCAGCAGTCCCACAGGGGTCACTGAAGCTTTCTTT
-	TRBV30	few	TRBJ2-2	CAWTVRDRGELFF	TGTGCCTGGACAGTTCGAGATCGCGGGGAGCTGTTTTTT